Shown below are 7 T cell receptor beta chains from a single sample sequenced in a study of regulatory dendritic cells for organ transplantation. The repertoire was sequenced with immunoSEQ multiplex PCR; TCRdb's copy has only in-frame clones and lacks some. The sample holds approximately 19,000 clones, about 70% seen once. The source material was memory CD4+ T cells from blood. Subset in this sample: CD45RO+ memory T cells. The receptors originated from a human donor in good health.

The CDR3 nucleotides read TGCGCCAGCAGCTCCGGGACAGGCTATTCACCCCTCCACTTT. It specifies CASSSGTGYSPLHF. The genes are TRBV5-1 and TRBJ1-6, with TRBD1 matching over 8 bases. Trimming removed 3 bases from V and 8 bases from J; junction bases left unmatched: 4. The CDR3 covers 14 residues. Germline V lookup: CDR1 SGHRS, CDR2 YFSETQ.

The genes are TRBV2 and TRBJ2-3, with D tentatively TRBD1 (7 bases). The V and J ends lost 10 bases and 5 bases respectively, with 13 bases between them. CDR3 length equals 12 residues. Germline V gives CDR1 SNHLY, CDR2 FYNNEI. The DNA for the CDR3 is TGTGCCATTTCCAGGGGGGAAGATACGCAGTATTTT. Its translation is CAISRGEDTQYF.

The V and J genes are TRBV7-3 and TRBJ2-1; 7 bases are a match to TRBD2. This CDR3 comprises 14 residues. Per the germline V gene, CDR1 is SGHTA and CDR2 is FQGTGA. Losses at the gene ends were 2 bases for V and 9 bases for J; bases not matched to a gene: 7. CDR3 loop: CASSLGLAAAEQFF. CDR3 DNA: TGTGCCAGCAGCTTAGGGCTAGCGGCGGCTGAGCAGTTCTTC.

This chain uses TRBV25-1 with TRBJ1-1; D gene uncertain. The CDR3 extends over 15 amino acids. V gave up 8 bases and J gave up 3 bases, with 19 bases separating them. Germline values: CDR1 MGHDK, CDR2 SYGVNS. Here the CDR3 DNA reads TGTGCCAGCCGGCGATTATCCGGGTCGGACACTGAAGCTTTCTTT. Its protein product is CASRRLSGSDTEAFF.

The chain joins TRBV5-1 to TRBJ2-2; TRBD2 matches at 7 bases. This CDR3 is 17 amino acids long. Trimming at V came to 0 bases and at J to 0 bases, leaving 5 bases not matched to a gene. The germline CDR1 and CDR2 sequences are SGHRS and YFSETQ. CDR3 nucleotide sequence: TGCGCCAGCAGCTTGGTTCCGGGGGGATCGAACACCGGGGAGCTGTTTTTT. Translating gives CASSLVPGGSNTGELFF.

The chain joins TRBV29-1 to TRBJ1-2, with D hard to call. Germline V gene sequence: CDR1 SQVTM, CDR2 ANQGSEA. V gave up 2 bases and J gave up 5 bases, with 15 bases separating them. The CDR3 has 14 amino acids. The CDR3 protein is CSVERGGLKYGYTF. In nucleotides, the CDR3 is TGCAGCGTTGAAAGAGGCGGGTTGAAGTATGGCTACACCTTC.

The chain is built from TRBV14 and TRBJ2-3, with D possibly TRBD2 on 6 matching bases. Trimming removed 0 bases at V and 2 bases at J, with 12 bases between. CDR1 and CDR2 (germline): SGHDN, FVKESK. This CDR3 has 16 amino acids. CDR3 protein: CASSQDGGASTDTQYF. The CDR3 DNA reads TGTGCCAGCAGCCAAGATGGCGGGGCCTCCACAGATACGCAGTATTTT.